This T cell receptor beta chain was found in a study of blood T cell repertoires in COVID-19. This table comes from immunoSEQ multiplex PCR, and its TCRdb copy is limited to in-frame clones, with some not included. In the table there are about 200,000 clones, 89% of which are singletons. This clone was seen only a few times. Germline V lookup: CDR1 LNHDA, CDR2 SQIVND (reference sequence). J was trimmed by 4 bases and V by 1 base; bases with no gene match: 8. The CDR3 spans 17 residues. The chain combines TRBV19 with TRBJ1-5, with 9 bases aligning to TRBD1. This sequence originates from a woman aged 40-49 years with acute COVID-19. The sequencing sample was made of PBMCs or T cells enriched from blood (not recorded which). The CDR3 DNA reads TGTGCCAGTAGTATAGGGGACAGGGTGGTAAGGAATCAGCCCCAGCATTTT. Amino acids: CASSIGDRVVRNQPQHF.